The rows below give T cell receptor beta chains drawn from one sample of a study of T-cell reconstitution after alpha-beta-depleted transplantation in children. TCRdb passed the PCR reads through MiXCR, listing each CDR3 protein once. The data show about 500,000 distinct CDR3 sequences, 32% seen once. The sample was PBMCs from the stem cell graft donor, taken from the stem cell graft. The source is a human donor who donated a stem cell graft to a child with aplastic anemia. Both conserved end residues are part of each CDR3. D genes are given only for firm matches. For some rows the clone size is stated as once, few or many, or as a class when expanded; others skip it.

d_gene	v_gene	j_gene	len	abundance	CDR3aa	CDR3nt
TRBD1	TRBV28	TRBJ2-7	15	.	CASSQRTGGRYEQYF	TGTGCCAGCAGTCAGAGGACAGGGGGCCGCTACGAGCAGTACTTC
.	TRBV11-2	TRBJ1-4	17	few	CASSLEGRGLGVEKLFF	TGTGCCAGCAGCTTAGAAGGTCGGGGCTTGGGGGTTGAAAAACTGTTTTTT
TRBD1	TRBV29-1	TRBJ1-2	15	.	CSVGRTGANWYGYTF	TGCAGCGTCGGACGTACAGGGGCCAACTGGTATGGCTACACCTTC
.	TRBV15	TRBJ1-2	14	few	CATSRDFPRGGYTF	TGTGCCACCAGCAGGGACTTCCCTAGGGGTGGCTACACCTTC
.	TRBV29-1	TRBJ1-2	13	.	CSVDLLLGYGYTF	TGCAGCGTTGACTTGTTGCTGGGCTATGGCTACACCTTC
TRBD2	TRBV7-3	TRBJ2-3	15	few	CASSLSGREMDTQYF	TGTGCCAGCAGCTTATCTGGGCGGGAGATGGATACGCAGTATTTT
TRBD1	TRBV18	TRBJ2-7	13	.	CASSSGTAAEQYF	TGTGCCAGCTCCTCCGGGACAGCGGCCGAGCAGTACTTC
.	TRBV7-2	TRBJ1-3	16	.	CASSLASTGTGNTIYF	TGTGCCAGCAGCTTAGCGTCTACAGGGACCGGAAACACCATATATTTT
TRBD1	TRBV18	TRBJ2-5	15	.	CASSPRQGPQETQYF	TGTGCCAGCTCACCCAGACAGGGACCACAAGAGACCCAGTACTTC
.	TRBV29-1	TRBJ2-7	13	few	CSVTFPDSYEQYF	TGCAGCGTGACTTTCCCAGACAGCTACGAGCAGTACTTC
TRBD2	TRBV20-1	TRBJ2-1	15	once	CTASSTSGAYNEQFF	TGCACTGCTAGCAGCACTAGCGGGGCCTACAATGAGCAGTTCTTC
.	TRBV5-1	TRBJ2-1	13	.	CASSLYDTNEQFF	TGCGCCAGCAGCTTATATGATACCAATGAGCAGTTCTTC
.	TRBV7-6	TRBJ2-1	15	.	CASSHLSVSGDEQFF	TGTGCCAGCAGCCACTTGAGCGTCTCGGGGGATGAGCAGTTCTTC
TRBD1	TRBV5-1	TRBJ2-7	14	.	CASSWGQGAYEQYF	TGCGCCAGCAGCTGGGGACAGGGTGCCTACGAGCAGTACTTC
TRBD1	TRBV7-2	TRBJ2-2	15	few	CASSSTGADTGELFF	TGTGCCAGCAGCTCGACAGGGGCGGACACCGGGGAGCTGTTTTTT
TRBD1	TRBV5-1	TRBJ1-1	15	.	CASSLGDRGGTEAFF	TGCGCCAGCAGCTTGGGGGACAGGGGGGGCACTGAAGCTTTCTTT
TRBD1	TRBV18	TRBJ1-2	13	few	CASSPDRSYGYTF	TGTGCCAGCTCACCGGACAGGTCCTATGGCTACACCTTC
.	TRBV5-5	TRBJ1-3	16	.	CASSMNVWGLGNTIYF	TGTGCCAGCAGTATGAATGTTTGGGGGCTCGGAAACACCATATATTTT
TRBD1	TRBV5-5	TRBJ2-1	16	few	CASSPQGRDRDNEQFF	TGTGCCAGCAGCCCCCAGGGGCGGGACAGGGACAATGAGCAGTTCTTC
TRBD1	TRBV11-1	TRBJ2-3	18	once	CASTQGPYRGLSTDTQYF	TGTGCCAGCACCCAGGGGCCCTACAGGGGGCTGAGCACAGATACGCAGTATTTT
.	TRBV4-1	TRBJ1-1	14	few	CASSQEPDHTEAFF	TGCGCCAGCAGCCAAGAGCCCGATCACACTGAAGCTTTCTTT
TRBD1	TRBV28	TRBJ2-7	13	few	CATLPGTGYEQYF	TGTGCCACCTTACCCGGGACAGGCTACGAGCAGTACTTC
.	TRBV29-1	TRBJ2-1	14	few	CSVEWASSWNEQFF	TGCAGCGTTGAATGGGCTAGCTCATGGAATGAGCAGTTCTTC
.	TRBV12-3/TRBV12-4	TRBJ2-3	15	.	CASSQSTGRTDTQYF	TGTGCCAGCAGTCAATCGACAGGAAGAACAGATACGCAGTATTTT
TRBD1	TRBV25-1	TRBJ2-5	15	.	CASSDWTGYEATQYF	TGTGCCAGCAGTGATTGGACAGGGTACGAAGCGACCCAGTACTTC
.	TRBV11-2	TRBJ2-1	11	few	CASSLDHEQFF	TGTGCCAGCAGCTTAGACCATGAGCAGTTCTTC
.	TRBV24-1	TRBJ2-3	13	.	CATSDSGPDTQYF	TGTGCCACCAGTGATTCGGGCCCAGATACGCAGTATTTT
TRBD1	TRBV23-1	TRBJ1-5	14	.	CASTTGTDNQPQHF	TGCGCCAGCACTACAGGGACAGATAATCAGCCCCAGCATTTT
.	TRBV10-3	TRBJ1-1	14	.	CAISELAENTEAFF	TGTGCCATCAGTGAGTTGGCCGAGAACACTGAAGCTTTCTTT
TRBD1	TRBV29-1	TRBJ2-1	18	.	CSVESGGDVPGYRNEQFF	TGCAGCGTTGAGTCAGGGGGCGACGTGCCCGGATATCGGAATGAGCAGTTCTTC
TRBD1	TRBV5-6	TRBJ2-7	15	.	CASSLAGGRSREQYF	TGTGCCAGCAGCTTGGCAGGGGGCCGCAGCCGCGAGCAGTACTTC
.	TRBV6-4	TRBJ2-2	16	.	CASSVGAGVSTGELFF	TGTGCCAGCAGTGTAGGCGCAGGGGTTAGCACCGGGGAGCTGTTTTTT
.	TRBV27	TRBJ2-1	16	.	CASSLENPFEYNEQFF	TGTGCCAGCAGTTTAGAAAATCCCTTTGAGTACAATGAGCAGTTCTTC
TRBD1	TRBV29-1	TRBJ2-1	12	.	CSVWRQGNEQFF	TGCAGCGTTTGGAGACAGGGGAATGAGCAGTTCTTC
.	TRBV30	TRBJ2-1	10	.	CAWGTVEQFF	TGTGCCTGGGGGACTGTTGAGCAGTTCTTC
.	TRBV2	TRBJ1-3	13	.	CASIFTSGNTIYF	TGTGCCAGCATCTTTACCTCTGGAAACACCATATATTTT
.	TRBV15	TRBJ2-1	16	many	CATSRSTGTGYNEQFF	TGTGCCACCAGCCGCTCCACCGGGACTGGATACAATGAGCAGTTCTTC
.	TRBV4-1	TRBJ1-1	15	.	CASSQGHGGNAEAFF	TGCGCCAGCAGCCAAGGCCATGGGGGGAACGCTGAAGCTTTCTTT
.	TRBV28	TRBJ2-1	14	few	CASSLPSRRNEQFF	TGTGCCAGCAGTTTGCCTAGCAGGCGCAATGAGCAGTTCTTC
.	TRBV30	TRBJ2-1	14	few	CAWQTEEVGNEQFF	TGTGCCTGGCAGACGGAGGAGGTGGGAAATGAGCAGTTCTTC
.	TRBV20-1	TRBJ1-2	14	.	CSARELRAKRGYTF	TGCAGTGCTAGGGAATTGAGGGCCAAAAGGGGCTACACCTTC
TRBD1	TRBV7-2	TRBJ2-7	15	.	CASSITTGAGYEQYF	TGTGCCAGCAGCATAACTACAGGGGCTGGCTACGAGCAGTACTTC
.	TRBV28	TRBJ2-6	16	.	CASSLFQVSGASVLTF	TGTGCCAGCAGTTTATTCCAGGTCTCTGGGGCCAGCGTCCTGACTTTC
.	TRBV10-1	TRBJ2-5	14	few	CASGVGGRRETQYF	TGCGCCAGCGGGGTTGGGGGGCGGAGAGAGACCCAGTACTTC
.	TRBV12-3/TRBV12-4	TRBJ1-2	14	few	CASSPQTGYYGYTF	TGTGCCAGCAGTCCCCAGACAGGCTACTATGGCTACACCTTC
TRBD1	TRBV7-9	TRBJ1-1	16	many	CASSPKSAGGVPEAFF	TGTGCCAGCAGCCCAAAGAGCGCAGGGGGCGTTCCTGAAGCTTTCTTT
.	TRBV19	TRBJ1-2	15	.	CASTPLMGQVGGYTF	TGTGCCAGTACTCCCCTAATGGGGCAAGTTGGTGGCTACACCTTC
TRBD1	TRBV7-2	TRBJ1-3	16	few	CASSPRQGDYGNTIYF	TGTGCCAGCAGCCCACGACAGGGGGATTATGGAAACACCATATATTTT
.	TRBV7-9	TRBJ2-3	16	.	CASSSNRETSTDTQYF	TGTGCCAGCAGCTCAAACCGAGAAACTAGCACAGATACGCAGTATTTT
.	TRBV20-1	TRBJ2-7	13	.	CSALSGAKYEQYF	TGCAGTGCCTTGTCGGGGGCGAAGTACGAGCAGTACTTC
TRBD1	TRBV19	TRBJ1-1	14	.	CASRTGGGSTEAFF	TGTGCCAGTAGGACAGGGGGCGGCAGCACTGAAGCTTTCTTT
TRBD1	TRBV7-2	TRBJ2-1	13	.	CASSPQGDNEQFF	TGTGCCAGCAGCCCGCAGGGGGACAATGAGCAGTTCTTC
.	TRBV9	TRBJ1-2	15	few	CASSVEPTPLGGYTF	TGTGCCAGCAGCGTAGAACCGACGCCCTTGGGAGGCTACACCTTC